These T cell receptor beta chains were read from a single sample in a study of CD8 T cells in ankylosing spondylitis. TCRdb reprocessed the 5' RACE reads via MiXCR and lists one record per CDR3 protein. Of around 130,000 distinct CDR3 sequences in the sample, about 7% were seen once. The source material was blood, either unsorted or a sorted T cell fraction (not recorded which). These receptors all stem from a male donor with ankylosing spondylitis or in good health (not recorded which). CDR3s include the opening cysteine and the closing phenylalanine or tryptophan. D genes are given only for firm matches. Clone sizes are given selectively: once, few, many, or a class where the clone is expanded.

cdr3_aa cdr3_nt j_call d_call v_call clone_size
CSARAGADEQFF TGCAGCGCCCGAGCGGGAGCGGATGAGCAGTTCTTC TRBJ2-1 TRBD2 TRBV29-1 many
CASSFEASGTPYEQYF TGTGCCAGCAGCTTCGAGGCTAGCGGGACCCCCTACGAGCAGTACTTC TRBJ2-7 TRBD2 TRBV7-2 few
CASSLLTGGGLAGDTDTQYF TGTGCCAGCAGCTTATTAACAGGGGGAGGACTAGCGGGGGACACAGATACGCAGTATTTT TRBJ2-3 TRBD2 TRBV11-2 many
CASSLVPGQGDNEQFF TGCGCCAGCAGCTTGGTTCCGGGACAGGGCGACAATGAGCAGTTCTTC TRBJ2-1 TRBD1 TRBV5-1 many
CASSHSGGFSDGYTF TGTGCCAGCAGCCACTCGGGAGGGTTCAGCGATGGCTACACCTTC TRBJ1-2 . TRBV7-9 many
CASSISGSEQFF TGCGCCAGCAGCATAAGCGGGAGTGAGCAGTTCTTC TRBJ2-1 TRBD2 TRBV5-1 many
CASSQDRLVSANEQFF TGTGCCAGCAGCCAAGATAGACTAGTAAGTGCAAATGAGCAGTTCTTC TRBJ2-1 . TRBV4-2 many
CSAPAWGLLDTQYF TGCAGTGCTCCTGCCTGGGGCCTCCTAGATACGCAGTATTTT TRBJ2-3 . TRBV20-1 many
CSASPPRDLKSYTF TGCAGTGCTAGTCCCCCCAGGGACCTTAAGAGCTACACCTTC TRBJ1-2 . TRBV20-1 many
CASSAMETQYF TGTGCCAGCAGTGCCATGGAGACCCAGTACTTC TRBJ2-5 . TRBV12-3/TRBV12-4 many
CASSPGLTANEKLFF TGTGCCAGCAGTCCGGGGCTCACGGCTAATGAAAAACTGTTTTTT TRBJ1-4 . TRBV12-3/TRBV12-4 many
CASSPRTSLSSYNEQFF TGTGCCAGCAGTCCCCGGACTAGCCTAAGCTCCTACAATGAGCAGTTCTTC TRBJ2-1 TRBD2 TRBV12-3/TRBV12-4 many
CASNPGTGGNTGELFF TGTGCCAGCAACCCCGGGACAGGGGGCAACACCGGGGAGCTGTTTTTT TRBJ2-2 TRBD1 TRBV12-3/TRBV12-4 many
CASSLIGGRDPQETQYF TGCGCCAGCAGCTTGATAGGTGGGAGGGATCCTCAAGAGACCCAGTACTTC TRBJ2-5 TRBD2 TRBV5-1 many
CATSPGRYNEQFF TGTGCCACCAGTCCGGGTCGATACAATGAGCAGTTCTTC TRBJ2-1 . TRBV15 many
CASSQEGRHFNEKLFF TGTGCCAGCAGCCAAGAGGGGCGTCATTTTAATGAAAAACTGTTTTTT TRBJ1-4 . TRBV14 many
CASSLWTGRTSTDTQYF TGTGCCAGCAGCTTGTGGACAGGGAGGACCAGCACAGATACGCAGTATTTT TRBJ2-3 TRBD1 TRBV5-5 .
CAWSVGQPQHF TGTGCCTGGAGTGTGGGGCAGCCCCAGCATTTT TRBJ1-5 . TRBV30 many
CASSVDGRGIQYF TGTGCCAGCAGCGTTGATGGACGGGGGATTCAGTACTTC TRBJ2-4 . TRBV9 many
CASSLTGGSYGYTF TGTGCCAGCAGTTTGACAGGGGGCAGCTATGGCTACACCTTC TRBJ1-2 TRBD1 TRBV12-3/TRBV12-4 many
CASSLDREGETQYF TGTGCCAGCAGCTTAGACAGGGAGGGAGAGACCCAGTACTTC TRBJ2-5 . TRBV5-5 many
CASSLVGIGATEAFF TGCGCCAGCAGCTTGGTGGGGATTGGAGCCACTGAAGCTTTCTTT TRBJ1-1 . TRBV5-1 .
CSASKGGRGYEQYF TGCAGTGCTAGTAAAGGGGGCAGGGGATACGAGCAGTACTTC TRBJ2-7 TRBD1 TRBV20-1 many
CSARGGRAGGPGNEQFF TGCAGTGCTAGAGGTGGCCGGGCGGGAGGGCCGGGCAATGAGCAGTTCTTC TRBJ2-1 TRBD2 TRBV20-1 once
CASSVLDRAETEAFF TGCGCCAGCAGCGTACTGGACAGGGCTGAAACTGAAGCTTTCTTT TRBJ1-1 TRBD1 TRBV5-1 many
CASSSPTSGSNEQFF TGTGCCAGCAGCTCCCCGACTAGCGGGAGTAATGAGCAGTTCTTC TRBJ2-1 TRBD2 TRBV7-2 many
CASSLSHEQYF TGTGCCAGCAGTTTATCGCACGAGCAGTACTTC TRBJ2-7 . TRBV12-3/TRBV12-4 many
CASSLAVSGAVNEQFF TGCGCCAGCAGCTTGGCCGTTAGCGGGGCGGTCAATGAGCAGTTCTTC TRBJ2-1 TRBD2 TRBV5-1 many
CASSQVQGADEQYF TGTGCCAGCAGCCAAGTACAGGGGGCAGACGAGCAGTACTTC TRBJ2-7 TRBD1 TRBV5-5 many
CASSGSGTPQYEQYF TGCGCCAGCAGCGGATCCGGGACTCCCCAGTACGAGCAGTACTTC TRBJ2-7 . TRBV5-1 many
CASSLIGTEQYF TGTGCCAGCAGTTTAATTGGAACAGAGCAGTACTTC TRBJ2-7 . TRBV12-3/TRBV12-4 many
CASSNQPGPTTTGELFF TGCGCCAGCAGTAACCAACCGGGCCCAACTACCACCGGGGAGCTGTTTTTT TRBJ2-2 . TRBV5-1 many
CSVEDRVQETQYF TGCAGCGTTGAGGACAGGGTGCAAGAGACCCAGTACTTC TRBJ2-5 TRBD1 TRBV29-1 many
CSVDDSYGYTF TGCAGCGTTGACGACAGCTATGGCTACACCTTC TRBJ1-2 . TRBV29-1 many
CAWSWGFQETQYF TGTGCCTGGAGCTGGGGGTTCCAAGAGACCCAGTACTTC TRBJ2-5 . TRBV30 .
CSAVRIAGASTDTQYF TGCAGCGCCGTTAGGATTGCAGGAGCCAGCACAGATACGCAGTATTTT TRBJ2-3 . TRBV29-1 many
CASSPGTGGPQPQHF TGCGCCAGCAGCCCGGGGACAGGGGGACCTCAGCCCCAGCATTTT TRBJ1-5 TRBD1 TRBV5-1 many
CASSFSPVDSNQPQHF TGCGCCAGCAGCTTCTCTCCCGTGGATAGCAATCAGCCCCAGCATTTT TRBJ1-5 . TRBV5-1 many
CASRLVRDEQFF TGCGCCAGCAGACTTGTCAGGGATGAGCAGTTCTTC TRBJ2-1 . TRBV5-1 many
CASSGGTGRYGYTF TGTGCCAGCAGCGGCGGGACAGGGCGCTATGGCTACACCTTC TRBJ1-2 TRBD1 TRBV7-9 many
CASSATAGLNEQFF TGCGCCAGCAGTGCTACAGCGGGTCTCAATGAGCAGTTCTTC TRBJ2-1 . TRBV10-2 many
CASSKGTNEKLFF TGTGCCAGCTCAAAAGGGACGAATGAAAAACTGTTTTTT TRBJ1-4 . TRBV18 .
CASSASELAKNIQYF TGTGCCAGCAGCGCCTCGGAGTTAGCCAAAAACATTCAGTACTTC TRBJ2-4 . TRBV5-4 many
CASSRGQGDADTQYF TGCGCCAGCAGCCGGGGACAGGGGGACGCAGATACGCAGTATTTT TRBJ2-3 TRBD1 TRBV5-1 many
CATSRDVAGKAYEQYF TGTGCCACCAGCAGAGATGTGGCAGGGAAAGCCTACGAGCAGTACTTC TRBJ2-7 . TRBV15 many
CSAPTSGGGKSETQYF TGCAGTGCCCCGACTAGCGGGGGGGGTAAATCGGAGACCCAGTACTTC TRBJ2-5 TRBD2 TRBV20-1 many
CASSYGDRNQETQYF TGTGCCAGCAGTTACGGGGACAGGAACCAAGAGACCCAGTACTTC TRBJ2-5 TRBD1 TRBV28 .
CSARPPSVNTGELFF TGCAGTGCTAGACCTCCTAGCGTGAACACCGGGGAGCTGTTTTTT TRBJ2-2 . TRBV20-1 many
CASSPRTGDNSPLHF TGCGCCAGCAGCCCGCGGACAGGAGATAATTCACCCCTCCACTTT TRBJ1-6 TRBD1 TRBV5-1 many
CASSSDPSDEQYF TGTGCCAGCAGCTCTGACCCGTCAGACGAGCAGTACTTC TRBJ2-7 . TRBV9 .
CASSLTRNNEQFF TGTGCCAGCAGCTTAACCCGGAACAATGAGCAGTTCTTC TRBJ2-1 . TRBV7-3 many
CASSVATGQPLGNQPQHF TGTGCCAGCAGCGTAGCGACGGGACAGCCTTTGGGCAATCAGCCCCAGCATTTT TRBJ1-5 TRBD1 TRBV9 many
CASRLAGGYNEQFF TGTGCCAGCCGGCTAGCGGGAGGGTACAATGAGCAGTTCTTC TRBJ2-1 TRBD2 TRBV27 many
CASSLGQGLWTEAFF TGCGCCAGCAGCTTGGGACAGGGGTTGTGGACTGAAGCTTTCTTT TRBJ1-1 TRBD1 TRBV5-1 many
CASSAIGGSSYEQYF TGTGCCAGCAGTGCAATTGGCGGAAGCTCCTACGAGCAGTACTTC TRBJ2-7 . TRBV6-2/TRBV6-3 .
CASNDRAGYNEQFF TGTGCCAGCAACGACAGGGCGGGCTACAATGAGCAGTTCTTC TRBJ2-1 TRBD1 TRBV6-1 few
CASSLESSGGADTQYF TGTGCCAGCAGCTTAGAGTCTAGCGGCGGGGCAGATACGCAGTATTTT TRBJ2-3 TRBD2 TRBV7-2 many
CSVSLGGTDTQYF TGCAGCGTTTCTCTAGGGGGAACAGATACGCAGTATTTT TRBJ2-3 . TRBV29-1 many
CASSLDAPGTDTQYF TGTGCCAGCAGTTTAGATGCGCCGGGGACAGATACGCAGTATTTT TRBJ2-3 . TRBV12-3/TRBV12-4 few